The clone carrying this T cell receptor (beta chain) was seen just once. This sample was included in a study of blood T cell repertoires in COVID-19. For the study at large: The cDNA or gDNA used as material had been derived from T cells, B-cell-depleted T cells, or PBMCs.

CDR1 and CDR2 (germline): SGHTA, FQGTGA. V was pared by 5 bases and J by 5 bases, with 12 bases between. The CDR3 contains 13 residues. Here immunoSEQ multiplex PCR was the method, and the copy in TCRdb shows in-frame clones only, minus some. The profile shows around 160,000 clones, roughly 80% of them singletons. Material for sequencing was peripheral blood. The chain recombines TRBV7-3 with TRBJ2-5, with a weak D call TRBD2 (6 bases). The receptor's source is a human donor in a cohort sampled during active COVID-19. In DNA, the CDR3 is TGTGCCAGCAGCGTGGGCCGGGGGGAGACCCAGTACTTC. Its protein is CASSVGRGETQYF.